The entry below gives a single T cell receptor beta chain sequence along with its context. Its cognate antigen is unknown. This sample stems from a study of T cells in Graves' hyperthyroidism and ophthalmopathy. Study-level findings and limits: Model output signaled ophthalmopathy a median 6.5 months ahead of onset.

The cohort's ophthalmopathy patients, a group with duration under 3 months, had a Clinical Activity Score of at least 3 and a NOSPECS grade of at least 4. The CDR3 runs to 15 residues. The V gene lost 0 bases and the J gene lost 9 bases, with 21 bases spanning the gap. Germline V CDR1 and CDR2: DFQATT, SNEGSKA (reference sequence). Amplified regions were TCR beta CDR3 sequences from RNA transcripts. RT-PCR in the first round (using the HTBI primer set) targeted the TCR CDR3. TCRdb ran MiXCR on the multiplex PCR reads and lists one entry per CDR3 protein. The data contain 200,000 to 300,000 distinct CDR3 sequences, approximately 25% of them singletons.

V and J are TRBV20-1 and TRBJ2-7; tentatively, D is TRBD2 (7 bases). Sequenced sample: blood. This clonotype was sampled from a middle-aged woman with Graves' ophthalmopathy. CDR3 amino acids: CSARDRGLAVSPQYF. The DNA for the CDR3 is TGCAGTGCTAGAGACCGGGGGCTAGCGGTAAGCCCGCAGTACTTC.